The source of this T cell receptor (beta chain) is a study of vaccination effects on CD4 cells after COVID-19. Study details: As their vaccination, participants received two doses of either BNT162b2 or mRNA-1273.

Produced via immunoSEQ multiplex PCR; TCRdb's table is partial and in-frame only. Of roughly 60,000 clones in the sample, 70% were seen once. CDR1 is SGHRS, CDR2 YFSETQ, per germline. V lost 0 bases and J 3 bases, leaving 9 bases between the germline ends. This CDR3 comprises 15 residues. A note on this clone: Antigen unknown.

Under the ViraFEST assay, PBMC were stimulated with viral peptide pools so that antigen-specific CD4+ T cells expanded. Sequencing was performed afterwards. Following 10 days of culture, CD4+ T cells were isolated. No vaccinee had earlier SARS-CoV-2 infection, and nucleocapsid antibodies were negative. Every well housed some 2 million PBMC, which grew in culture alongside 8.5 to 10 IU/ml IL-2 and roughly 10 ug/ml peptides. Replacing half the medium with IL-2 medium was done on days 3 and 7. V gene TRBV5-1 combines with J gene TRBJ1-4; possible D gene TRBD1, 5 bases. This TCR was sampled from a human donor who received a COVID-19 vaccine. The sample in question was CD4+ T cells from PBMCs cultured with SARS-CoV-2 spike peptides, obtained before COVID-19 vaccination. CDR3 sequence: CASSLVPGANEKLFF. In DNA, the CDR3 is TGCGCCAGCAGCTTGGTCCCGGGGGCTAATGAAAAACTGTTTTTT.